These T cell receptor beta chains were read from a single sample in a study of human T cells and chemical hapten exposure. MiXCR was run by TCRdb on the reads, yielding one entry per CDR3 protein. The sample yields about 120,000 distinct CDR3 sequences, approximately 9.3% seen once. The sequencing sample was made of whole blood. The receptors were gathered from a human donor in good health. Some clones in this sample may be carry-over from other donors' samples. Each CDR3 is given with its conserved first and last residue. D genes are given only for firm matches. A clone size is listed for some rows: how often the clone was seen (once, few, many), or a class if it is expanded.

D	size	V	J	DNA	CDR3
TRBD2	few	TRBV7-2	TRBJ2-7	TGTGCCAGCAGCTTAATAACTAGCGGGAGGGCCTACGAGCAGTACTTC	CASSLITSGRAYEQYF
TRBD2	few	TRBV5-1	TRBJ2-3	TGCGCCAGCAGGGGAGCGGGAGAACCAGATACGCAGTATTTT	CASRGAGEPDTQYF
.	many	TRBV4-3	TRBJ1-1	TGCGCCAGCAGCCAAGATCTCGAGGAGACTGAAGCTTTCTTT	CASSQDLEETEAFF
TRBD2	many	TRBV29-1	TRBJ2-1	TGCAGCGTTGTTAGCGGGAGGTCCAATGAGCAGTTCTTC	CSVVSGRSNEQFF
.	many	TRBV29-1	TRBJ2-5	TGCAGCGTTCAGGGGTTAGAAGAGACCCAGTACTTC	CSVQGLEETQYF
TRBD1	many	TRBV7-6	TRBJ1-4	TGTGCCAGCAGCCTGGGACAGGGTAGTGAAAAACTGTTTTTT	CASSLGQGSEKLFF
TRBD1	few	TRBV7-2	TRBJ1-6	TGTGCCAGCAGCGTAAGGACAGGGACCAGCTCACCCCTCCACTTT	CASSVRTGTSSPLHF
.	many	TRBV29-1	TRBJ2-5	TGCAGCGTTGCTCTGGGAAGGCCAGGGGAGACCCAGTACTTC	CSVALGRPGETQYF
.	once	TRBV3-1	TRBJ2-2	TGTGCCAGCAGCCAAGAGGGACACAACATCGGGGAGCTGTTTTTT	CASSQEGHNIGELFF
.	.	TRBV12-3/TRBV12-4	TRBJ2-2	TGTGCCAGCACTCCCCACGGGGGTTTGGCCGGGGAGCTGTTTTTT	CASTPHGGLAGELFF
.	many	TRBV6-5	TRBJ2-2	TGTGCCAGCAGTTACTCGATTCACAGGGACACCGGGGAGCTGTTTTTT	CASSYSIHRDTGELFF
.	.	TRBV5-1	TRBJ2-3	TGCGCCAGCACCAAGACAGACCCCACAGATACGCAGTATTTT	CASTKTDPTDTQYF
.	.	TRBV7-9	TRBJ2-5	TGTGCCAGCAGCTTTCAAGGGGAAGAGACCCAGTACTTC	CASSFQGEETQYF
TRBD2	few	TRBV7-9	TRBJ2-5	TGTGCCAGCAGCTACGGACTAGCGGGAGCTGAGACCCAGTACTTC	CASSYGLAGAETQYF
.	few	TRBV12-3/TRBV12-4	TRBJ1-3	TGTGCCAGCAGATTGGGCCCATCTGTATACACCATATATTTT	CASRLGPSVYTIYF
.	many	TRBV20-1	TRBJ2-1	TGCAGTGCTAAGGGACTCGCCAACAATGAGCAGTTCTTC	CSAKGLANNEQFF
TRBD2	.	TRBV27	TRBJ2-7	TGTGCCAGCAGTTTAGGTCCAGGGGGCTGGCTAGCGGGGGCCTACGAGCAGTACTTC	CASSLGPGGWLAGAYEQYF
.	many	TRBV6-2/TRBV6-3	TRBJ2-7	TGTGCCAGCAGTTACTCGGAGACGAAAGGCGAGCAGTACTTC	CASSYSETKGEQYF
.	.	TRBV6-2/TRBV6-3	TRBJ1-5	TGTGCCAGCAGTAAGACTGACTATAGCAATCAGCCCCAGCATTTT	CASSKTDYSNQPQHF
TRBD1	many	TRBV6-6	TRBJ1-1	TGTGCCAGCAGTTCCACTAGACAGGGAGGAAACACTGAAGCTTTCTTT	CASSSTRQGGNTEAFF
.	few	TRBV7-8	TRBJ2-3	TGTGCCAGCAGCTTAACGCGCGGTCGCACAGATACGCAGTATTTT	CASSLTRGRTDTQYF
.	few	TRBV2	TRBJ2-7	TGTGCCAGCAGTGACCTTAGCTACGAGCAGTACTTC	CASSDLSYEQYF
TRBD1	.	TRBV6-1	TRBJ1-3	TGTGCCAGCAGGGCCGGGACAGATTCTGGAAACACCATATATTTT	CASRAGTDSGNTIYF
TRBD1	.	TRBV10-3	TRBJ2-1	TGTGCCATCAGGGGACAGGAAAAGGACAATGAGCAGTTCTTC	CAIRGQEKDNEQFF
.	many	TRBV20-1	TRBJ1-4	TGCAGTGCTAGATCTACTGGGGATGAAAAACTGTTTTTT	CSARSTGDEKLFF
TRBD1	many	TRBV9	TRBJ2-7	TGTGCCAGCAGCACCGGACAGGGATACGAGCAGTACTTC	CASSTGQGYEQYF
.	many	TRBV14	TRBJ1-1	TGTGCCAGCAGCCAAGGCGGACACTTGGATCGAAACACTGAAGCTTTCTTT	CASSQGGHLDRNTEAFF
.	.	TRBV18	TRBJ1-5	TGTGCCAGCTCAGGGCCGGGGGATCGCCAGCCCCAGCATTTT	CASSGPGDRQPQHF
TRBD2	.	TRBV4-1	TRBJ2-1	TGCGCCAACAGCCTCCCAGCGGGGAGCTCCTACAATGAGCAGTTCTTC	CANSLPAGSSYNEQFF
.	.	TRBV5-1	TRBJ2-7	TGCGCCAGCAGCGCTACAGGGTCGTCCCTCGAGCAGTACTTC	CASSATGSSLEQYF